This entry lists 8 T cell receptor beta chains sequenced from one sample in a study of response to subunit inactivated influenza vaccine. TCRdb fed the RT-PCR reads into MiXCR, producing one record per CDR3 protein. The sample holds 500,000 or so distinct CDR3 sequences, more than 15% seen once. Material: CD4+ T cells sorted from PBMCs, obtained around 25 months after vaccination. The receptors were sampled from a man aged 45 to 70 who received an inactivated influenza vaccine.

This clonotype was seen a handful of times. V and J are TRBV2 and TRBJ1-3, with D perhaps matching TRBD1 (5 bases). V shed 3 bases and J shed 2 bases, with 11 bases lying between them. The germline V gene encodes CDR1 SNHLY and CDR2 FYNNEI. The length of the CDR3 is 15 residues. Written as DNA, the CDR3 is TGTGCCAGCAGTGACGGACCGGGGCCTGGAAACACCATATATTTT. Protein: CASSDGPGPGNTIYF.

The chain joins TRBV5-1 to TRBJ1-4; no definite D call. V was clipped by 2 bases and J by 2 bases, with 7 bases between them. The germline V gene encodes CDR1 SGHRS and CDR2 YFSETQ. The CDR3 extends over 14 amino acids. CDR3 sequence reads: CASSLTMTNEKLFF. The CDR3 region has the DNA TGCGCCAGCAGCTTAACGATGACTAATGAAAAACTGTTTTTT.

V is TRBV5-1 and J is TRBJ2-1; 11 bases are shared with TRBD2. J was trimmed by 5 bases and V by 4 bases; bases with no gene match: 2. CDR1 and CDR2 (germline): SGHRS, YFSETQ. The CDR3 is made up of 14 amino acids. The CDR3 region has the DNA TGCGCCAGCAGCATGACTAGCGGGGACAATGAGCAGTTCTTC. This gives the protein CASSMTSGDNEQFF.

This clonotype was seen more than once but under ten times. J is TRBJ2-7 and V is TRBV28; TRBD1 matches 7 bases. There are 13 residues in the CDR3. Germline CDR1 is MDHEN and CDR2 is SYDVKM. J was trimmed by 2 bases and V by 6 bases; bases with no gene match: 4. CDR3 in DNA: TGTGCCAGCAGGAGACAGGGAACCTACGAGCAGTACTTC. It is translated as CASRRQGTYEQYF.

This clonotype appeared a few times. The rearrangement uses TRBV29-1 and TRBJ2-3; D remains ambiguous. Germline loops: CDR1 SQVTM, CDR2 ANQGSEA. The CDR3 sequence is 13 residues long. The V and J ends lost 6 bases and 2 bases respectively, with 12 bases between them. Written as DNA, the CDR3 is TGCAGCGTCGCTTGGGGAATCACAGATACGCAGTATTTT. As protein: CSVAWGITDTQYF.

This clonotype has just one count. The chain employs TRBV10-1 and TRBJ1-2; TRBD1 might be the D (5 bases). This CDR3 is 13 amino acids long. Per the germline V gene, CDR1 is WNHNN and CDR2 is SYGVQD (reference sequence). V was trimmed by 4 bases and J by 11 bases, leaving 17 bases between them. The DNA of the CDR3 is TGCGCCAGCAGTGGATACCGGGGCGTCGGTTACACCTTC. This codes for CASSGYRGVGYTF.

V usage is TRBV11-1 and J usage is TRBJ2-1; 7 bases map to TRBD1. The CDR3 is 15 amino acids. Germline V gene data show CDR1 as SGHAT and CDR2 as FQDESV (reference sequence). The trim removed 7 bases at V and 8 bases at J, leaving 14 bases unmatched. Here the CDR3 reads CASTPGRGSFYEQFF. CDR3 coding DNA: TGTGCCAGCACCCCTGGCAGGGGGAGTTTTTATGAGCAGTTCTTC.

Turning to this clonotype: One junction end disagrees with the germline gene, perhaps due to a read error. The chain combines TRBV20-1 with TRBJ2-4, with a weak D call TRBD1 (6 bases). The CDR3 extends over 14 amino acids. The germline CDR1 and CDR2 sequences are DFQATT and SNEGSKA (reference sequence). CDR3 sequence reads: CRASHPGQINIQYF. CDR3 DNA sequence: TGCAGAGCTAGTCATCCGGGACAAATAAACATTCAGTACTTC.